This entry describes one T cell receptor (beta chain). Its antigen is unknown. The CDR3 length is 14 residues. Libraries were prepared by immunoSEQ multiplex PCR; TCRdb keeps only in-frame clonotypes and omits some of them. The repertoire holds 150,000 or so clones, about 88% seen once, with more than 2.5% in the top ten. This specimen comes from a study of cytomegalovirus exposure and HLA in healthy donors. Study conclusions and caveats: Cytomegalovirus-associated TCR beta chains were listed, numbering around 150. Reports described diagnosis of cytomegalovirus status by the classifier as highly specific and sensitive. Subsequent analysis found a tendency for first-cohort TCR clusters to co-occur within the 95 to 150 validation repertoires. Rare TCR sequences predominated, though certain public TCRs were found in many donors.

The clonotype comes from a woman between 18 and 29 years old in good health and CMV-seropositive. Sequencing input: PBMCs. The rearrangement uses TRBV21-1 and TRBJ2-7; TRBD1 is taken as the D call from the table, unchecked against the DNA. TRBV21-1 is an annotated pseudogene. CDR3 loop: CASSWRRGSYEQYF. CDR3 DNA sequence: TGTGCCAGCAGCTGGCGTAGGGGCTCCTACGAGCAGTACTTC.